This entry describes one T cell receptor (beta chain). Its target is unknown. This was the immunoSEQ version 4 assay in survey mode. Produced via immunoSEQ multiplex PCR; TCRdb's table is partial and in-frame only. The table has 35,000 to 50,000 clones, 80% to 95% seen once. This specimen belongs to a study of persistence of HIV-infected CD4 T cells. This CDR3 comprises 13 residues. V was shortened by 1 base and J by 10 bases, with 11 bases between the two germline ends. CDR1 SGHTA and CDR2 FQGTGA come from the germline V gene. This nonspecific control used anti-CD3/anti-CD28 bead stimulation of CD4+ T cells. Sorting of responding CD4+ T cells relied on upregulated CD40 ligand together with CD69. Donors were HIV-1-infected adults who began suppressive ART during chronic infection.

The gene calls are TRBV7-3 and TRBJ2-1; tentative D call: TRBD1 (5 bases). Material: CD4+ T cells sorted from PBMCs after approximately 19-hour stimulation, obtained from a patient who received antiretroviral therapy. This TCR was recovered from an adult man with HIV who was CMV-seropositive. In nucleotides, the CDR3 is TGTGCCAGCAGCTTAAACAGGTCCCCCGAGCAGTTCTTC. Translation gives CASSLNRSPEQFF.